The 18 T cell receptor beta chains given below trace back to one sample, sequenced in a study of T cells in Graves' hyperthyroidism and ophthalmopathy. Amplification targeted TCR beta CDR3 regions from RNA transcripts. The HTBI primer set served for first-round RT-PCR of the TCR CDR3. TCRdb independently ran MiXCR on the multiplex PCR reads; one entry per CDR3 protein. The sample carries 640,000 or so distinct CDR3 sequences, 14% recorded once. The sequenced sample consisted of blood. The origin of the receptors is a woman in her late teens or twenties with Graves' ophthalmopathy.

This clonotype was found many times. J is TRBJ2-3 and V is TRBV6-2 or TRBV6-3, with 9 bases matching TRBD2. Looked up from germline, CDR1 is MNHEY and CDR2 is SVGEGT. V was clipped by 6 bases and J by 0 bases; unmatched bases: 10. This CDR3 comprises 17 residues. The CDR3 is CASSSGTSPFSTDTQYF. The CDR3 DNA reads TGTGCCAGCAGCTCCGGGACTAGCCCATTCAGCACAGATACGCAGTATTTT.

This clonotype was detected a few times. This may be a read error: a much more frequent sequence differs by one nucleotide. This rearrangement joins TRBV6-5 to TRBJ2-3; 10 bases are a match to TRBD2. The length of the CDR3 is 15 residues. The ends lost 2 bases at V and 4 bases at J; junction bases unmatched: 3. Germline V lookup: CDR1 MNHEY, CDR2 SVGAGI. CDR3: CASSYEAGGSDTQYF. CDR3 nucleotide sequence: TGTGCCAGCAGTTACGAAGCGGGAGGGTCAGATACGCAGTATTTT.

This clonotype has more than one count but fewer than ten. The V call is TRBV19, the J call TRBJ2-7; 9 nucleotides line up with TRBD1. The CDR3 covers 15 residues. Germline CDR1 is LNHDA and CDR2 is SQIVND (reference sequence). V dropped 9 bases and J dropped 0; count of bases not matched to a gene: 9. The CDR3 region has the DNA TGTGCCAGCACTCCTGGGACAGGGCCCTCCTACGAGCAGTACTTC. It translates to CASTPGTGPSYEQYF.

There are a few counts of this clonotype. This chain connects TRBV30 to TRBJ2-1; D gene uncertain. Trimming removed 4 bases at V and 9 bases at J, with 13 bases between. The CDR3 is made up of 12 amino acids. Germline V CDR1 and CDR2: GTSNPN, SVGIG (reference sequence). This CDR3 is CAWTVLGLEQFF. CDR3 sequence (DNA): TGTGCCTGGACTGTGTTAGGGCTTGAGCAGTTCTTC.

This clonotype was observed a few times. V is TRBV9 and J is TRBJ2-2, with 9 bases that match TRBD2. This CDR3 is 16 amino acids long. Germline CDR1 reads SGDLS; CDR2 reads YYNGEE. V shed 6 bases and J 6 bases; nucleotides not matched to a gene: 12. This CDR3 is CASNRAGGFNAGELFF. The CDR3 region has the DNA TGTGCCAGCAACCGAGCGGGAGGATTTAACGCCGGGGAGCTGTTTTTT.

V is TRBV6-2 or TRBV6-3 and J is TRBJ2-3; weak D call: TRBD1 (7 bases). The CDR3 totals 16 residues. The V gene lost 2 bases and the J gene lost 3 bases, with 15 bases spanning the gap. Germline-derived CDR1 and CDR2 are MNHEY and SVGEGT. In DNA, the CDR3 is TGTGCCAGCAGTTACGACGGCAGGGGGGTAACAGATACGCAGTATTTT. Its protein is CASSYDGRGVTDTQYF.

The sample holds many counts of this clonotype. This rearrangement joins TRBV10-3 to TRBJ2-3; D call uncertain. The CDR3 is made up of 15 amino acids. V was pared by 0 bases and J by 2 bases, with 9 bases between. Germline CDR1 is ENHRY and CDR2 is SYGVKD. CDR3 region: CAISESKTNTDTQYF. CDR3 DNA sequence: TGTGCCATCAGTGAGTCAAAAACCAACACAGATACGCAGTATTTT.

This clonotype was picked up a small number of times. The V gene is TRBV19, the J gene TRBJ2-7, with D hard to call. This CDR3 is built from 13 residues. V lost 4 bases to trimming and J lost 6 bases, with 13 bases between them. CDR1 is LNHDA, CDR2 SQIVND, per germline (reference sequence). The CDR3 DNA is TGTGCCAGTAGTAAGAGAGAAGCGATCGAGCAGTACTTC. It is translated as CASSKREAIEQYF.

V and J are TRBV10-3 and TRBJ1-5; D call uncertain. The ends were cut back, 6 bases at V and 4 bases at J, with 10 bases in the middle. Per germline, CDR1 ENHRY and CDR2 SYGVKD. The CDR3 totals 13 residues. CDR3 bases: TGTGCCATCAGGGGCTCAGTGAATCAGCCCCAGCATTTT. Encoded protein: CAIRGSVNQPQHF.

The rearrangement uses TRBV19 and TRBJ1-2; D is undetermined. This CDR3 region has 12 residues. Germline loops: CDR1 LNHDA, CDR2 SQIVND (reference sequence). V was cut by 9 bases and J by 5 bases, with 13 bases left in between. This chain's CDR3 is CASRFGLYGYTF. In DNA form, the CDR3 reads TGTGCCAGCCGCTTCGGGTTATATGGCTACACCTTC.

This clonotype was counted ten times or more. V is TRBV5-1 and J is TRBJ2-7; D not certain. Germline V lookup: CDR1 SGHRS, CDR2 YFSETQ. The CDR3 runs 14 residues. Trimming shortened V by 3 bases and J by 0 bases, and 10 bases separated the two germline ends. For the CDR3, the DNA is TGCGCCAGCAGCTCCTCCCGGAGCTCCTACGAGCAGTACTTC. Translated: CASSSSRSSYEQYF.

In this sample, this clonotype turned up many times. The chain has TRBV6-2 or TRBV6-3 and TRBJ2-7, with D uncertain. From germline, CDR1 is MNHEY and CDR2 SVGEGT. V lost 7 bases to trimming and J lost 0 bases, with 13 bases between them. The CDR3 runs to 14 residues. CDR3 residues: CASIAYPSSYEQYF. Here the CDR3 DNA reads TGTGCCAGCATCGCATACCCGAGCTCCTACGAGCAGTACTTC.

This clonotype has at least ten counts. The chain is built from TRBV5-6 and TRBJ2-5; D is perhaps TRBD1 or TRBD2 (5 bases each). V lost 0 bases and J lost 3, with 9 bases in between. Looked up from germline, CDR1 is SGHDT and CDR2 is YYEEEE. This CDR3 comprises 14 residues. CDR3 in amino acids: CASSLGDPEETQYF. The CDR3, as DNA: TGTGCCAGCAGCTTGGGGGACCCAGAAGAGACCCAGTACTTC.

The CDR3 DNA reads TGTGCCAGTAGTATGCAGGTTAACTATGGCTACACCTTC. Its translation: CASSMQVNYGYTF. This chain joins TRBV19 and TRBJ1-2; unclear D gene. V lost 3 bases to trimming and J lost 1 base, with 6 bases between them. This CDR3 has 13 residues. Germline values: CDR1 LNHDA, CDR2 SQIVND (reference sequence).

The rearrangement joins TRBV19 to TRBJ1-5; 8 nucleotides agree with TRBD1. Losses at the gene ends were 6 bases for V and 9 bases for J; bases not matched to a gene: 13. The CDR3 has 15 residues. Germline V gene lookup returns CDR1 LNHDA and CDR2 SQIVND (reference sequence). The CDR3 DNA reads TGTGCCAGTAGGGTTGACAGGGGTGCTTTGGTGCCCCAGCATTTT. Its protein is CASRVDRGALVPQHF.

In its sample, this clonotype was seen many times. This CDR3 reads CASSAEVSGATDTQYF. The CDR3 nucleotides read TGTGCCAGCAGCGCAGAGGTTAGCGGAGCCACAGATACGCAGTATTTT. The chain uses TRBV7-3 and TRBJ2-3, with D possibly TRBD2 on 6 matching bases. Germline CDR1 and CDR2: SGHTA and FQGTGA. V lost 5 bases and J 2 bases, leaving 17 bases between the germline ends. CDR3 length equals 16 residues.

This clonotype showed up just a few times. The chain combines TRBV29-1 with TRBJ2-5; D perhaps matches TRBD2 (5 bases). This CDR3 comprises 15 residues. Germline V gene lookup returns CDR1 SQVTM and CDR2 ANQGSEA. V was pared by 0 bases and J by 2 bases, with 13 bases between. DNA of the CDR3: TGCAGCGTTGAAGATGGAAGAGCGGAACAAGAGACCCAGTACTTC. This codes for CSVEDGRAEQETQYF.

This clonotype was seen ten or more times. This chain joins TRBV11-2 and TRBJ1-1, with D hard to call. Germline CDR1 is SGHAT and CDR2 is FQNNGV. The CDR3 extends over 15 amino acids. The V end lost 5 bases, the J end lost 5 bases, and 18 bases lay between the germline ends. The CDR3, as DNA: TGTGCCAGCAGCCTAGCGGGGAAGGGCTGGACTGAAGCTTTCTTT. Its translation is CASSLAGKGWTEAFF. Using reference TRBV11-2 and TRBJ1-1 for the parts outside the CDR3, the full variable domain is EAGVAQSPRYKIIEKRQSVAFWCNPISGHATLYWYQQILGQGPKLLIQFQNNGVVDDSQLPKDRFSAERLKGVDSTLKIQPAKLEDSAVYLCASSLAGKGWTEAFFGQGTRLTVV.